These T cell receptor beta chains were read from a single sample in a study of CD8 T cells in ankylosing spondylitis. TCRdb called the 5' RACE reads again in MiXCR, with one record for every CDR3 protein. The table records roughly 180,000 distinct CDR3 sequences, roughly 10% of them present only once. Input material: blood, either unsorted or a sorted T cell fraction (not recorded which). The origin of the receptors is a female donor with ankylosing spondylitis or in good health (not recorded which). CDR3s include the opening cysteine and the closing phenylalanine or tryptophan. The D gene is left open where the match is weak. Not every row has a clone size; where given, it reads once, few, many or a size class.

few TRBJ2-1 TRBD1 TRBV9 CASTKSGTGDNEQFF TGTGCCAGCACCAAGTCCGGGACAGGAGACAATGAGCAGTTCTTC
many TRBJ2-1 TRBD2 TRBV20-1 CSARDMGGGYNEQFF TGCAGTGCTAGAGATATGGGCGGGGGCTACAATGAGCAGTTCTTC
few TRBJ2-5 NA TRBV19 CASSISSIETQYF TGTGCCAGTAGTATCTCGTCAATCGAGACCCAGTACTTC
few TRBJ2-3 TRBD2 TRBV3-1 CASSQVPIAGRTDTQYF TGTGCCAGCAGCCAAGTCCCCATAGCGGGGCGCACAGATACGCAGTATTTT
NA TRBJ2-5 NA TRBV6-1 CASRDGLQETQYF TGTGCCAGCAGGGACGGATTACAAGAGACCCAGTACTTC
NA TRBJ2-5 NA TRBV5-5 CASSSYRDRETQYF TGTGCCAGCAGCTCCTACAGGGATCGGGAGACCCAGTACTTC
NA TRBJ2-1 TRBD2 TRBV4-3 CASSQAIRTSGVPSRDEQFF TGCGCCAGCAGCCAAGCAATCAGGACTAGCGGAGTCCCCAGCCGCGATGAGCAGTTCTTC
few TRBJ1-1 TRBD1 TRBV30 CAWNQGTGNMNTEAFF TGTGCCTGGAACCAAGGGACAGGGAATATGAACACTGAAGCTTTCTTT
few TRBJ2-2 NA TRBV28 CAVENRKYTGELFF TGTGCCGTCGAGAACAGGAAATACACCGGGGAGCTGTTTTTT
NA TRBJ2-7 NA TRBV11-2 CASSSTGEQYF TGTGCCAGCAGCTCTACGGGCGAGCAGTACTTC
NA TRBJ2-3 TRBD2 TRBV6-2/TRBV6-3 CASSYDPSGDTDTQYF TGTGCCAGCAGTTACGACCCTAGCGGAGACACAGATACGCAGTATTTT
many TRBJ1-2 NA TRBV12-3/TRBV12-4 CASSAGYRRGYTF TGTGCCAGCAGTGCCGGTTACAGGCGTGGCTACACCTTC
NA TRBJ2-1 NA TRBV19 CASSIDPGGYNEQFF TGTGCCAGTAGTATAGACCCCGGGGGATACAATGAGCAGTTCTTC
many TRBJ2-1 NA TRBV9 CASTPGGGRANEQFF TGTGCCAGCACCCCCGGTGGTGGCAGGGCCAATGAGCAGTTCTTC
few TRBJ2-2 NA TRBV24-1 CATSGWTGELFF TGTGCCACCAGCGGTTGGACCGGGGAGCTGTTTTTT
NA TRBJ2-2 NA TRBV27 CASSFGPGELFF TGTGCCAGCAGTTTCGGGCCCGGGGAGCTGTTTTTT
NA TRBJ2-7 NA TRBV6-5 CASSYSGAPSYEQYF TGTGCCAGCAGTTATTCAGGGGCCCCCTCCTACGAGCAGTACTTC
many TRBJ2-3 NA TRBV7-2 CASSFGYDRTDTQYF TGTGCCAGCAGCTTTGGGTATGACCGCACAGATACGCAGTATTTT
NA TRBJ2-7 TRBD2 TRBV4-3 CASSQDYGSGSEYEQYF TGCGCCAGCAGCCAAGATTATGGAAGCGGGAGTGAATACGAGCAGTACTTC
NA TRBJ2-1 NA TRBV27 CASSSWALIDEQFF TGTGCCAGCAGCTCCTGGGCCCTTATCGATGAGCAGTTCTTC
NA TRBJ1-1 NA TRBV6-2/TRBV6-3 CASSYSRVRTEAFF TGTGCCAGCAGTTACTCGAGGGTGAGGACTGAAGCTTTCTTT
few TRBJ2-1 TRBD2 TRBV30 CAWEGREGTYNEQFF TGTGCCTGGGAGGGGCGGGAGGGTACCTACAATGAGCAGTTCTTC
few TRBJ2-1 TRBD1 TRBV19 CASIPTGAPFNEQFF TGTGCCAGTATTCCGACAGGGGCGCCTTTTAATGAGCAGTTCTTC
few TRBJ1-4 NA TRBV7-2 CASSPGTTTNEKLFF TGTGCCAGCAGCCCAGGCACCACAACTAATGAAAAACTGTTTTTT
NA TRBJ2-4 NA TRBV29-1 CSVEWESKNIQYF TGCAGCGTTGAATGGGAATCCAAAAACATTCAGTACTTC
few TRBJ1-4 TRBD1 TRBV6-5 CASSYLGQGNEKLFF TGTGCCAGCAGTTACCTGGGACAGGGTAATGAAAAACTGTTTTTT
few TRBJ2-1 TRBD2 TRBV20-1 CSANPVGLAGGVSYNEQFF TGCAGTGCTAATCCGGTTGGTCTAGCGGGAGGAGTCTCCTACAATGAGCAGTTCTTC
few TRBJ2-1 TRBD1 TRBV13 CASSLRDRGRNEQFF TGTGCCAGCAGCTTAAGGGACAGGGGGCGAAATGAGCAGTTCTTC
many TRBJ2-2 NA TRBV12-3/TRBV12-4 CASRTVNTGELFF TGTGCCAGCCGGACTGTGAACACCGGGGAGCTGTTTTTT